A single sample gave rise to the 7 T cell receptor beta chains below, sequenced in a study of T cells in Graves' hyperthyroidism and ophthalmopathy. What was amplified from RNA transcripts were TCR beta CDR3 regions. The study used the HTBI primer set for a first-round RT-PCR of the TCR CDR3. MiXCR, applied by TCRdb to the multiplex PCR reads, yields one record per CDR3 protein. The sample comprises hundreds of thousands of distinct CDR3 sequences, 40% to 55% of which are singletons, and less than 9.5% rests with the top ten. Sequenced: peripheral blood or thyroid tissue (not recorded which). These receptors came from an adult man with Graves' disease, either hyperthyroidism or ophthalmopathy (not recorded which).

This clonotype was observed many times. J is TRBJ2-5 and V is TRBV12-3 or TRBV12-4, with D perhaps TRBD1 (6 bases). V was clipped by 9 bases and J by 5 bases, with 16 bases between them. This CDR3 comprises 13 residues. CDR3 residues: CASSQGLGETQYF. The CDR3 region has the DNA TGTGCCAGTTCTCAGGGGTTAGGGGAGACCCAGTACTTC.

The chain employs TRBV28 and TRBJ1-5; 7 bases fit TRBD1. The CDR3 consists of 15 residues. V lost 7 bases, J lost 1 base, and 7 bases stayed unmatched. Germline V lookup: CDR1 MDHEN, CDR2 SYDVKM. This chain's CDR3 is CASIEGAVSNQPQHF. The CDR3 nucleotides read TGTGCCAGCATCGAGGGGGCCGTGAGCAATCAGCCCCAGCATTTT. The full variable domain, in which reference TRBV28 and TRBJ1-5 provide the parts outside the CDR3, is DVKVTQSSRYLVKRTGEKVFLECVQDMDHENMFWYRQDPGLGLRLIYFSYDVKMKEKGDIPEGYSVSREKKERFSLILESASTNQTSMYLCASIEGAVSNQPQHFGDGTRLSIL.

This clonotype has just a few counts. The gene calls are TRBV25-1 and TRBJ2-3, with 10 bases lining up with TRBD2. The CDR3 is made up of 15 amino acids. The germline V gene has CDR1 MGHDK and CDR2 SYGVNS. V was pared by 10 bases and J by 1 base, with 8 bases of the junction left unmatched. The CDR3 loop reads CATRAGTSGTDTQYF. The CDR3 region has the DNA TGTGCCACCAGAGCCGGGACTAGCGGCACAGATACGCAGTATTTT.

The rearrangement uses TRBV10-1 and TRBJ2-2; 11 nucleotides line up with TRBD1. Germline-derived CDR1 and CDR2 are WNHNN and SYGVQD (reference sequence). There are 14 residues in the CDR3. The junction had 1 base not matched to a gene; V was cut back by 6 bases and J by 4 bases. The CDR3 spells CASSGTGGTGELFF. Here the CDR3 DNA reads TGCGCCAGCAGCGGGACAGGGGGCACCGGGGAGCTGTTTTTT.

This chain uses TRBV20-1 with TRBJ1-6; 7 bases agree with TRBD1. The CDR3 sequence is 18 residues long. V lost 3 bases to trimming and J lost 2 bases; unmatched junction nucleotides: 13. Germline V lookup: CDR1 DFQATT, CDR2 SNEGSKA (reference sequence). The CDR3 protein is CSASVTTGIGPYNSPLHF. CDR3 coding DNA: TGCAGTGCTAGTGTCACGACAGGGATAGGCCCCTATAATTCACCCCTCCACTTT.

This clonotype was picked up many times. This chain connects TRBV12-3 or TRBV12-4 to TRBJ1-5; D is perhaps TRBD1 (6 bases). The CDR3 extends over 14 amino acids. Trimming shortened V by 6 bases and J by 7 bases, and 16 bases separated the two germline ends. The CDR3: CASRLTGTEQPQHF. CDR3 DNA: TGTGCCAGCAGGCTAACAGGGACCGAGCAGCCCCAGCATTTT.

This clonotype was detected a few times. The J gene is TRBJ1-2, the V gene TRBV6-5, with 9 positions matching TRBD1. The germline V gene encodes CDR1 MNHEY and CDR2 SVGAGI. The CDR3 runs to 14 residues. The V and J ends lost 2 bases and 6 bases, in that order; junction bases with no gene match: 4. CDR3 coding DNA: TGTGCCAGCAGTTACCAGGACAGGGGCCATGGCTACACCTTC. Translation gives CASSYQDRGHGYTF.